The rows below give T cell receptor beta chains drawn from one sample of a study of control samples from healthy donors and cancer patients. Libraries were prepared by immunoSEQ multiplex PCR; TCRdb keeps only in-frame clonotypes and omits some of them. The data contain some 130,000 clones, roughly 89% of them singletons. Material for sequencing was blood. Receptors originate from a man aged 25 to 40 in good health. CDR3s include the opening cysteine and the closing phenylalanine or tryptophan. D genes are given only for firm matches. Only part of the rows carry a size: once, few, many, or a class if the clone is expanded.

v_gene	j_gene	abundance	d_gene	CDR3aa
TRBV29-1	TRBJ1-2	NA	NA	CSVGVSLSNYGYTF
TRBV14	TRBJ1-1	once	NA	CASSHGGSSAEAFF
TRBV5-4	TRBJ2-1	NA	TRBD1	CASSLGDRGHLNEQFF
TRBV10-2	TRBJ2-3	NA	NA	CASSDVSSTDTQYF
TRBV9	TRBJ2-2	NA	NA	CASSVLAESATGELFF
TRBV3-1/TRBV3-2	TRBJ2-5	NA	NA	CASSQDPIETQYF
TRBV7-9	TRBJ2-7	NA	TRBD1	CASSLGQGANVRYEQYF
TRBV5-4	TRBJ2-7	NA	NA	CASSTGTLYYEQYF
TRBV11-2	TRBJ1-2	NA	NA	CASSHPVEGGWGYTF
TRBV30	TRBJ1-1	NA	NA	CAWRPQGSTEAFF
TRBV6-2/TRBV6-3	TRBJ2-1	NA	NA	CASSSTENNEQFF
TRBV30	TRBJ2-1	NA	NA	CAWSGLTKGYNEQFF
TRBV7-9	TRBJ2-7	NA	NA	CAAGWATTGSYEQYF
TRBV28	TRBJ1-1	NA	TRBD1	CASSLSAGGVVAFF
TRBV2	TRBJ2-1	once	TRBD2	CAIRRGRTSGVSSYNEQFF
TRBV9	TRBJ1-2	NA	TRBD1	CASSVRTGTFGGYTF
TRBV15	TRBJ2-4	once	NA	CATSRDQTWAPLAKNIQYF
TRBV19	TRBJ1-2	NA	NA	CASSVQRQAGYTF
TRBV19	TRBJ2-4	NA	NA	CASSMIRVLAKNIQYF
TRBV5-4	TRBJ1-1	NA	NA	CASSLVGMAEAFF
TRBV6-2/TRBV6-3	TRBJ1-6	many	TRBD1	CASSLTGENSPLHF
TRBV4-1	TRBJ2-2	NA	TRBD2	CASSQGLREGNTGELFF
TRBV7-9	TRBJ2-3	few	TRBD1	CASSPTGGGTDTQYF
TRBV2	TRBJ2-7	NA	TRBD2	CASSEPTSGTSYEQYF
TRBV6-2/TRBV6-3	TRBJ2-2	NA	NA	CASSRTVKDPNTGELFF
TRBV7-2	TRBJ2-1	NA	NA	CASSPWGGANEQFF
TRBV28	TRBJ2-2	NA	NA	CTTKRDTGELFF
TRBV11-2	TRBJ1-4	NA	TRBD1	CASSLVGRGRGEKLFF
TRBV10-3	TRBJ1-5	NA	TRBD1	CAISASGGPFSNQPQHF
TRBV28	TRBJ1-5	once	NA	CASSPDSYSNQPQHF
TRBV6-2/TRBV6-3	TRBJ2-7	NA	TRBD2	CASSGSGRARYEQYF
TRBV5-6	TRBJ2-7	NA	NA	CASSLAVAGGYEQYF
TRBV10-3	TRBJ1-1	NA	TRBD1	CAISVRPGQGSSLEAFF
TRBV2	TRBJ2-1	NA	TRBD2	CASLRPPGLAGAYNEQFF
TRBV28	TRBJ2-7	NA	TRBD1	CASSLSRTGSYEQYF
TRBV6-2/TRBV6-3	TRBJ2-1	NA	TRBD1	CASSYSMGTGFFNEQFF
TRBV7-3	TRBJ2-7	NA	NA	CASSSLVRCVGYEQYF
TRBV19	TRBJ1-1	NA	NA	CASTTPSGGGEAFF
TRBV19	TRBJ2-1	NA	NA	CASGTRDLVYNEQFF
TRBV11-3	TRBJ2-2	NA	NA	CASSRGPNTGELFF
TRBV19	TRBJ1-5	NA	TRBD1	CASSPPGQSNQPQHF
TRBV28	TRBJ2-7	NA	TRBD1	CASRSRQGRTYEQYF
TRBV19	TRBJ2-3	NA	NA	CASSTGWGRTTDTQYF
TRBV6-6	TRBJ1-4	NA	NA	CASSYLTGSELFF
TRBV5-1	TRBJ2-1	NA	TRBD2	CASSSGLAALSYNEQFF
TRBV6-4	TRBJ2-7	NA	NA	CASSDRPGDEQYF
TRBV28	TRBJ1-5	NA	TRBD1	CASRTYRGRYQPQHF
TRBV7-3	TRBJ2-1	once	TRBD2	CASSPSGRALGNEQFF
TRBV29-1	TRBJ1-1	NA	TRBD1	CSLAQGATEAFF
TRBV20-1	TRBJ2-5	NA	TRBD1	CSANRGETQYF
TRBV2	TRBJ1-1	NA	TRBD1	CASRQETGDTEAFF
TRBV7-2	TRBJ1-4	NA	NA	CASSIQGFSGPNEKLFF
TRBV2	TRBJ1-2	NA	TRBD1	CASSYGQGGRYGYTF
TRBV7-2	TRBJ2-2	NA	NA	CASSTRLGTGELFF
TRBV3-1/TRBV3-2	TRBJ1-2	NA	NA	CASSQNVIRGRDSGYTF